This TCR beta chain was sequenced during a study of shared clonotypes between healthy human individuals. Study-wide results and caveats: Lower generation probabilities were found for non-shared clonotypes than for those shared by all four donors.

With respect to this clone: Antigen: not known. In the same sample, other DNA sequences code for this CDR3.

TCRdb's table, derived via immunoSEQ multiplex PCR, lists solely in-frame clones and lacks some. The data contain roughly 700,000 clones, less than 95% of them singletons. CDR3 length equals 14 residues. Per the germline V gene, CDR1 is MNHEY and CDR2 is SMNVEV (reference sequence). Trimming stripped 4 bases from V and 2 bases from J, with 11 bases between. This TCR was sampled from a man younger than 30 in good health. Some clones in this sample may be carry-over from other donors' samples. Specimen: memory CD8+ T cells from PBMCs. As to subset: CD45RO+ cells pooled with CCR7-negative TemRA cells. The chain combines TRBV27 with TRBJ1-1, with D possibly matching TRBD1 (6 bases). For the CDR3, the DNA is TGTGCCAGCAGTTGGGGGGGCGAAAACACTGAAGCTTTCTTT. Protein: CASSWGGENTEAFF.